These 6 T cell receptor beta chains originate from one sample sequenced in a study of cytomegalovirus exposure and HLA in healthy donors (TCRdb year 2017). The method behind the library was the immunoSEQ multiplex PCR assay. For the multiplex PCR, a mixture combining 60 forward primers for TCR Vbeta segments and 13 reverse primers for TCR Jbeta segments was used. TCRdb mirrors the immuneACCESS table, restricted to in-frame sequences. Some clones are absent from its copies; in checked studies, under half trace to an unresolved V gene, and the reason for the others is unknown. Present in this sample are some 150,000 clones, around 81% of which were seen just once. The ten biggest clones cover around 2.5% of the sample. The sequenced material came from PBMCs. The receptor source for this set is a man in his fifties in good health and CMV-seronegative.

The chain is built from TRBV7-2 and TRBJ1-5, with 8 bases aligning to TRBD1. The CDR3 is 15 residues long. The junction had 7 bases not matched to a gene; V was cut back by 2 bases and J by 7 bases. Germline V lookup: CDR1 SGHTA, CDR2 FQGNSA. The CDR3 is CASSLTQGAGQPQHF. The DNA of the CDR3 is TGTGCCAGCAGCTTAACGCAGGGGGCAGGGCAGCCCCAGCATTTT.

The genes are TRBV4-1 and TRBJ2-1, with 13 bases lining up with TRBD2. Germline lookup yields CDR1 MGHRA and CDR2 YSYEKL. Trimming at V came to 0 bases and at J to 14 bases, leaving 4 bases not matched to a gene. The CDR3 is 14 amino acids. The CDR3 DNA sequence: TGCGCCAGCAGCCAAGAACTAGCGGGAGGGCATGAGTTCTTC. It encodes CASSQELAGGHEFF.

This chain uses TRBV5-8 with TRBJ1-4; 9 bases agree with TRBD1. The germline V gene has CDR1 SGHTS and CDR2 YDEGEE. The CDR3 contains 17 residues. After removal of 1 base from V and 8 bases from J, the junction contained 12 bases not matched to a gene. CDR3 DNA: TGTGCCAGCAGCTTGCGAGGGGGGACAGGGATCTACGAAAAACTGTTTTTT. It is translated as CASSLRGGTGIYEKLFF.

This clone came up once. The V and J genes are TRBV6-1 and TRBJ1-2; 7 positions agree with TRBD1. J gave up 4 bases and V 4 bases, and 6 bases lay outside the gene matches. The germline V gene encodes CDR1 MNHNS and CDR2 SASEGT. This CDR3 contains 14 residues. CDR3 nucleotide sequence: TGTGCCAGCAGTGCAAGACAGGGTGCCTATGGCTACACCTTC. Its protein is CASSARQGAYGYTF.

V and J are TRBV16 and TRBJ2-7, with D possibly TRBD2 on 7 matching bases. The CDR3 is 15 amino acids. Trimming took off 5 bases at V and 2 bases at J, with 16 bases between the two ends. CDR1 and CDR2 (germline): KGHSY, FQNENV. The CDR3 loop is CASSRGGPRTYEQYF. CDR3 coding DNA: TGTGCCAGCAGCAGGGGGGGGCCACGAACCTACGAGCAGTACTTC. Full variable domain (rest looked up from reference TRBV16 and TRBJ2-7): GEEVAQTPKHLVRGEGQKAKLYCAPIKGHSYVFWYQQVLKNEFKFLISFQNENVFDETGMPKERFSAKCLPNSPCSLEIQATKLEDSAVYFCASSRGGPRTYEQYFGPGTRLTVT.

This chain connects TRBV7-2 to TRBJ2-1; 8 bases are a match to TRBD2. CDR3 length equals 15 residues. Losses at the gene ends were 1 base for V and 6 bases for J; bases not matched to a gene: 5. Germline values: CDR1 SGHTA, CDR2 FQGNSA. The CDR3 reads CASSLGAGGINEQFF. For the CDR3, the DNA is TGTGCCAGCAGCTTAGGTGCGGGAGGCATCAATGAGCAGTTCTTC.